This is a list of T cell receptor beta chains from one sample in a study of blood T cell repertoires in COVID-19. Profiling relied on immunoSEQ multiplex PCR, and the TCRdb table lists in-frame clones only, not all of them. Of 80,000 or so clones listed, around 81% are singletons. Source material: peripheral blood. These receptors were collected from a human donor in a cohort sampled during active COVID-19. The CDR3 runs from the conserved cysteine through the conserved F or W. Each record gives: D gene, V gene, clone size, J gene, CDR3 DNA, CDR3 protein. A D gene is named only where the DNA matches it firmly. Not all rows give a size; the values are once, few, many and, for expanded clones, a class.

d_call: TRBD1; v_call: TRBV27; clone_size: medium-sized; j_call: TRBJ2-2; cdr3_nt: TGTGCCAGCAGCCGGGACAGGGGGAAGAACACCGGGGAGCTGTTTTTT; cdr3_aa: CASSRDRGKNTGELFF
d_call: TRBD2; v_call: TRBV7-2; clone_size: once; j_call: TRBJ2-7; cdr3_nt: TGTGCCAGCAGCTTTACTAGCGGGCTCGAGCAGTACTTC; cdr3_aa: CASSFTSGLEQYF
d_call: .; v_call: TRBV6-5; clone_size: once; j_call: TRBJ2-2; cdr3_nt: TGTGCCAGCAGTTACACCCAGGGTCGGGTCGGGGAGCTGTTTTTT; cdr3_aa: CASSYTQGRVGELFF
d_call: TRBD1; v_call: TRBV6-6; clone_size: .; j_call: TRBJ1-5; cdr3_nt: TGTGCCAGCAGTTATCAGGGGGACAATCAGCCCCAGCATTTT; cdr3_aa: CASSYQGDNQPQHF
d_call: .; v_call: TRBV12-3/TRBV12-4; clone_size: .; j_call: TRBJ1-2; cdr3_nt: TGTGCCAGCAGTTTAGCCTCCTCGAGGGGCTACACCTTC; cdr3_aa: CASSLASSRGYTF
d_call: TRBD1; v_call: TRBV27; clone_size: .; j_call: TRBJ1-2; cdr3_nt: TGTGCCAGCACCCCCCAGGGGGGTGGCTATGGCTACACCTTC; cdr3_aa: CASTPQGGGYGYTF
d_call: TRBD2; v_call: TRBV29-1; clone_size: .; j_call: TRBJ2-7; cdr3_nt: TGCAGCGTTGAGGGGACTAGCGGGAGCTCCTACGAGCAGTACTTC; cdr3_aa: CSVEGTSGSSYEQYF
d_call: TRBD1; v_call: TRBV5-1; clone_size: .; j_call: TRBJ1-2; cdr3_nt: TGCGCCAGCAGCTCCGAGGTCGGGACAGGCTTGAACTATGGCTACACCTTC; cdr3_aa: CASSSEVGTGLNYGYTF
d_call: .; v_call: TRBV21-1; clone_size: .; j_call: TRBJ1-5; cdr3_nt: TGTGCCAGCAGCAAAGAAACCCTTAACGGGGGGCACAATCAGCCCCAGCATTTT; cdr3_aa: CASSKETLNGGHNQPQHF
d_call: .; v_call: TRBV14; clone_size: .; j_call: TRBJ2-7; cdr3_nt: TGTGCCAGCAGCCAGTCCGTCGAGCAGTACTTC; cdr3_aa: CASSQSVEQYF
d_call: .; v_call: TRBV5-1; clone_size: .; j_call: TRBJ2-3; cdr3_nt: TGCGCCAGCAGCAAGGGCCCATCAGGGGATACGCAGTATTTT; cdr3_aa: CASSKGPSGDTQYF
d_call: TRBD2; v_call: TRBV5-6; clone_size: .; j_call: TRBJ2-1; cdr3_nt: TGTGCCAGCAGCTACCTAGCGGGGGGTGGCAATGAGCAGTTCTTC; cdr3_aa: CASSYLAGGGNEQFF
d_call: .; v_call: TRBV7-2; clone_size: .; j_call: TRBJ2-6; cdr3_nt: TGTGCCAGCAGCTTAGCGGCAGTTCTCTCTGGGGCCAACGTCCTGACTTTC; cdr3_aa: CASSLAAVLSGANVLTF
d_call: .; v_call: TRBV12-3/TRBV12-4; clone_size: once; j_call: TRBJ2-5; cdr3_nt: TGTGCCAGCAGTTTAAACAGAGAGACCCAGTACTTC; cdr3_aa: CASSLNRETQYF
d_call: .; v_call: TRBV7-2; clone_size: once; j_call: TRBJ1-6; cdr3_nt: TGTGCCAGCAGCTTAGCTGGAGATTCACCCCTCCACTTT; cdr3_aa: CASSLAGDSPLHF
d_call: TRBD2; v_call: TRBV11-2; clone_size: once; j_call: TRBJ2-7; cdr3_nt: TGTGCCAGCAGCTTAAGTTCGGGACTAGAGTACGAGCAGTACTTC; cdr3_aa: CASSLSSGLEYEQYF
d_call: TRBD2; v_call: TRBV28; clone_size: .; j_call: TRBJ2-2; cdr3_nt: TGTGCCAGCAGTCCGCCGGGAGGGCCGAACACCGGGGAGCTGTTTTTT; cdr3_aa: CASSPPGGPNTGELFF
d_call: .; v_call: TRBV5-4; clone_size: .; j_call: TRBJ2-1; cdr3_nt: TGTGCCAGCAGCTTGGGGCAGGGGGGCTACAATGAGCAGTTCTTC; cdr3_aa: CASSLGQGGYNEQFF
d_call: .; v_call: TRBV6-6; clone_size: .; j_call: TRBJ1-4; cdr3_nt: TGTGCCAGCAGGTCCAGGGTGACTGAAAAACTGTTTTTT; cdr3_aa: CASRSRVTEKLFF
d_call: .; v_call: TRBV5-1; clone_size: .; j_call: TRBJ2-5; cdr3_nt: TGCGCCAGCAGCTTGGACCCTGGGCGAGAGACCCAGTACTTC; cdr3_aa: CASSLDPGRETQYF
d_call: .; v_call: TRBV6-5; clone_size: .; j_call: TRBJ2-3; cdr3_nt: TGTGCCAGCAGTTACTCGCAGGGGTTTTCGGATACGCAGTATTTT; cdr3_aa: CASSYSQGFSDTQYF
d_call: .; v_call: TRBV15; clone_size: .; j_call: TRBJ1-5; cdr3_nt: TGTGCCACCAGCAGAGTAGTCCAGGGAGGGTATAGCAATCAGCCCCAGCATTTT; cdr3_aa: CATSRVVQGGYSNQPQHF
d_call: .; v_call: TRBV28; clone_size: .; j_call: TRBJ1-2; cdr3_nt: TGTGCCAGCAGTTTCGAGTATGGCTACACCTTC; cdr3_aa: CASSFEYGYTF
d_call: .; v_call: TRBV4-1; clone_size: .; j_call: TRBJ2-1; cdr3_nt: TGCGCCAGCCGTGCGGGCCGGTACTCCAATGAGCAGTTCTTC; cdr3_aa: CASRAGRYSNEQFF
d_call: .; v_call: TRBV9; clone_size: .; j_call: TRBJ1-5; cdr3_nt: TGTGCCAGCAGTAGGACACTTGATCAGCCCCAGCATTTT; cdr3_aa: CASSRTLDQPQHF
d_call: .; v_call: TRBV5-4; clone_size: .; j_call: TRBJ2-1; cdr3_nt: TGTGCCAGCAGCTTGGTCGGTGGGGGCCATGAGCAGTTCTTC; cdr3_aa: CASSLVGGGHEQFF
d_call: TRBD1; v_call: TRBV30; clone_size: .; j_call: TRBJ1-5; cdr3_nt: TGTGCCTGGAGTTTAGGGACAGGCAATCAGCCCCAGCATTTT; cdr3_aa: CAWSLGTGNQPQHF
d_call: .; v_call: TRBV9; clone_size: .; j_call: TRBJ2-1; cdr3_nt: TGTGCCAGCAGCGGTAAGCGTTCGGTCGGTATCAATGAGCAGTTCTTC; cdr3_aa: CASSGKRSVGINEQFF
d_call: TRBD1; v_call: TRBV10-3; clone_size: .; j_call: TRBJ1-3; cdr3_nt: TGTGCCATCGGCGGACAGGGTGGAAACACCATATATTTT; cdr3_aa: CAIGGQGGNTIYF
d_call: TRBD1; v_call: TRBV3-1/TRBV3-2; clone_size: .; j_call: TRBJ2-1; cdr3_nt: TGTGCCAGCAGCCCCATTCGACAGGGGTATGAGCAGTTCTTC; cdr3_aa: CASSPIRQGYEQFF
d_call: TRBD1; v_call: TRBV5-4; clone_size: .; j_call: TRBJ1-2; cdr3_nt: TGTGCCAGCAGCTTGGACAAGGGGGCTGGTGGCTACACCTTC; cdr3_aa: CASSLDKGAGGYTF
d_call: TRBD1; v_call: TRBV2; clone_size: .; j_call: TRBJ2-1; cdr3_nt: TGTGCCAGCAGTGGCGGGACAGGGTTGGACAATGAGCAGTTCTTC; cdr3_aa: CASSGGTGLDNEQFF
d_call: .; v_call: TRBV18; clone_size: .; j_call: TRBJ2-3; cdr3_nt: TGTGCCAGCTCACTAAACAACTACCTTAGCGCAGATACGCAGTATTTT; cdr3_aa: CASSLNNYLSADTQYF
d_call: TRBD1; v_call: TRBV6-6; clone_size: .; j_call: TRBJ2-1; cdr3_nt: TGTGCCAGCAGGGGGACAGGGAGGGGGAATGAGCAGTTCTTC; cdr3_aa: CASRGTGRGNEQFF
d_call: .; v_call: TRBV6-5; clone_size: .; j_call: TRBJ2-1; cdr3_nt: TGTGCCAGCAGGACTCGAAGGGGCAATGAGCAGTTCTTC; cdr3_aa: CASRTRRGNEQFF
d_call: .; v_call: TRBV28; clone_size: .; j_call: TRBJ2-7; cdr3_nt: TGTGCCAGCAGTCTCCTCGGCTACGAGCAGTACTTC; cdr3_aa: CASSLLGYEQYF
d_call: .; v_call: TRBV14; clone_size: .; j_call: TRBJ2-6; cdr3_nt: TGTGCCAGCAGCCCCCTCGGACAGTTCTCTGGGGCCAACGTCCTGACTTTC; cdr3_aa: CASSPLGQFSGANVLTF
d_call: .; v_call: TRBV2; clone_size: once; j_call: TRBJ2-1; cdr3_nt: TGTGCCAGCAGTGTCATCGTCCCGCCGGATGAGCAGTTCTTC; cdr3_aa: CASSVIVPPDEQFF
d_call: TRBD2; v_call: TRBV5-1; clone_size: .; j_call: TRBJ2-3; cdr3_nt: TGCGCCAGCAGCTTGGATAGCGGGGCGGATACGCAGTATTTT; cdr3_aa: CASSLDSGADTQYF
d_call: TRBD1; v_call: TRBV3-1/TRBV3-2; clone_size: .; j_call: TRBJ1-1; cdr3_nt: TGTGCCAGCAGCCCCCGGACAGGGGAGGCTTTCTTT; cdr3_aa: CASSPRTGEAFF
d_call: TRBD2; v_call: TRBV7-2; clone_size: .; j_call: TRBJ2-1; cdr3_nt: TGTGCCAGCAGCTTAGTGGCGGGAGGGCCTTATGAGCAGTTCTTC; cdr3_aa: CASSLVAGGPYEQFF
d_call: TRBD2; v_call: TRBV7-9; clone_size: .; j_call: TRBJ2-3; cdr3_nt: TGTGCCAGCAGCCACCAGAGGCCGGGACTAGAAGGCACAGATACGCAGTATTTT; cdr3_aa: CASSHQRPGLEGTDTQYF
d_call: .; v_call: TRBV7-9; clone_size: .; j_call: TRBJ1-1; cdr3_nt: TGTGCCAGCATCAACATGGCGGGGACTGAAGCTTTCTTT; cdr3_aa: CASINMAGTEAFF
d_call: .; v_call: TRBV7-9; clone_size: .; j_call: TRBJ1-2; cdr3_nt: TGTGCCAGCAGCTTCGAGGGCACAAACTATGGCTACACCTTC; cdr3_aa: CASSFEGTNYGYTF
d_call: .; v_call: TRBV2; clone_size: .; j_call: TRBJ1-2; cdr3_nt: TGTGCCAGCAGTGAAAACAGAGACTATGGCTACACCTTC; cdr3_aa: CASSENRDYGYTF
d_call: .; v_call: TRBV11-1; clone_size: .; j_call: TRBJ2-2; cdr3_nt: TGTGCCAGCTGCCTAGATTTCGCGAACACCGGGGAGCTGTTTTTT; cdr3_aa: CASCLDFANTGELFF
d_call: TRBD2; v_call: TRBV28; clone_size: few; j_call: TRBJ2-1; cdr3_nt: TGTGCCAGCAGTGCGGGCCCAGGGGTGGATAGCGGGGGGCCGCGGGATGAGCAGTTCTTC; cdr3_aa: CASSAGPGVDSGGPRDEQFF
d_call: TRBD1; v_call: TRBV10-3; clone_size: .; j_call: TRBJ2-2; cdr3_nt: TGTGCCATCAGTGAGTCCGGCCACAGGGGGGCCACCGGGGAGCTGTTTTTT; cdr3_aa: CAISESGHRGATGELFF
d_call: TRBD1; v_call: TRBV10-2; clone_size: .; j_call: TRBJ1-1; cdr3_nt: TGCGCCAGCAGTGAGTCAGGGGGCCAGATAAAGGCTTTCTTT; cdr3_aa: CASSESGGQIKAFF
d_call: .; v_call: TRBV5-1; clone_size: .; j_call: TRBJ1-6; cdr3_nt: TGCGCCAGCAGCCCGGCCACAGGGTATTCTTCACCCCTCCACTTT; cdr3_aa: CASSPATGYSSPLHF
d_call: .; v_call: TRBV9; clone_size: .; j_call: TRBJ2-7; cdr3_nt: TGTGCCAGCAGCGTAGGCCTAGCTTCCTACGAGCAGTACTTC; cdr3_aa: CASSVGLASYEQYF
d_call: TRBD1; v_call: TRBV18; clone_size: .; j_call: TRBJ2-7; cdr3_nt: TGTGCCAGCTCACCAATAAGACAGGGGTCCTACGAGCAGTACTTC; cdr3_aa: CASSPIRQGSYEQYF
d_call: TRBD2; v_call: TRBV9; clone_size: .; j_call: TRBJ2-7; cdr3_nt: TGTGCCAGCAGCGTAGGAGCGGGAGAGGGATACGAGCAGTACTTC; cdr3_aa: CASSVGAGEGYEQYF
d_call: .; v_call: TRBV2; clone_size: .; j_call: TRBJ1-5; cdr3_nt: TGTGCCAGCAGTCTCGAGGGTTCTTATAGCAATCAGCCCCAGCATTTT; cdr3_aa: CASSLEGSYSNQPQHF
d_call: TRBD2; v_call: TRBV6-5; clone_size: .; j_call: TRBJ2-2; cdr3_nt: TGTGCCAGCTGCTATCTAGCGGGAACCGGGGAGCTGTTTTTT; cdr3_aa: CASCYLAGTGELFF
d_call: TRBD2; v_call: TRBV5-1; clone_size: .; j_call: TRBJ2-7; cdr3_nt: TGCGCCAGCAGCAAAGCTAGCGGGGGCTCCTACGAGCAGTACTTC; cdr3_aa: CASSKASGGSYEQYF
d_call: TRBD2; v_call: TRBV19; clone_size: few; j_call: TRBJ2-2; cdr3_nt: TGTGCCAGATCCTATAGCGGGAGGGCCCTGAACACCGGGGAGCTGTTTTTT; cdr3_aa: CARSYSGRALNTGELFF
d_call: .; v_call: TRBV10-3; clone_size: .; j_call: TRBJ2-2; cdr3_nt: TGTGCCATCAGTGAGAGGGGCCCCGGCGGGGAGCTGTTTTTT; cdr3_aa: CAISERGPGGELFF
d_call: TRBD1; v_call: TRBV28; clone_size: .; j_call: TRBJ2-2; cdr3_nt: TGTGCCAGCCAGGGGGCGCATGGCACCGGGGAGCTGTTTTTT; cdr3_aa: CASQGAHGTGELFF